The clone carrying this T cell receptor beta chain was counted ten times or more. Germline CDR1 and CDR2: SGHAT and FQNNGV. CDR3 length equals 13 residues. Deletions cut 1 base from V and 7 bases from J, with 10 bases between. These data are taken from a study of early T cells in non-severe SARS-CoV-2 infection. Study-wide context: The authors sequenced bulk RNA from unsorted whole blood, leaving chains unpaired.

Individual cDNA molecules were tagged with unique molecular identifiers, the study reported. Each CDR3 protein gets one entry after TCRdb re-called the 5' RACE reads with MiXCR. The repertoire consists of about 67,000 distinct CDR3 sequences, with over 8% occurring once and the leading ten covering roughly a sixth. The J gene is TRBJ1-1, the V gene TRBV11-2; D possibly corresponds to TRBD1 (6 bases). This clonotype originated in an adult who was a healthcare worker with PCR-confirmed SARS-CoV-2 infection or an uninfected control (not recorded which). The material sequenced was whole blood, taken at baseline. The CDR3 DNA is TGTGCCAGCAGCTTAGCAGGACAGCGTGAAGCTTTCTTT. Encoded protein: CASSLAGQREAFF.